This T cell receptor (beta chain) was recovered during a study of blood T cell repertoires in COVID-19. Whole-study context: PBMCs, B-cell-depleted T cells, or T cells provided the cDNA or gDNA that made up the material.

Per the authors' pipeline: Estimated nucleated cell counts came from reference gene primer amplification. Only in-frame clones appear in the TCRdb table, and some are missing; sequencing was by immunoSEQ multiplex PCR. V and J calls and clone size come straight from that table; D and trimming were deduced from the DNA. The table has around 40,000 clones, around 87% seen once. This TCR came from a man aged 45-65 years with active or convalescent COVID-19. Sequences were obtained from peripheral blood.

The CDR3 coding sequence is TGTGCCAGCAGGCGAGACAGGGAGACCCAGTACTTC. Translated: CASRRDRETQYF. This rearrangement joins TRBV5-5 to TRBJ2-5; a weak D match, TRBD1 (6 bases). The CDR3 contains 12 residues. Deletions cut 5 bases from V and 5 bases from J, with 10 bases between. The germline V gene has CDR1 SGHKS and CDR2 YYEKEE (reference sequence).